The 14 T cell receptor beta chains below come from one sample, sequenced in a study of sequential checkpoint blockade in melanoma. Treatment given: randomized to nivolumab then ipilimumab (arm A) or the reverse (arm B). Using immunoSEQ multiplex PCR, the repertoire was profiled, and TCRdb retains in-frame clones only, with some absent. The sample contains thousands of clones, about 28% of which appear only once. The material sequenced was tumor tissue (inferred from file names), taken from a patient given nivolumab and ipilimumab in sequence. The receptors come from a human donor with melanoma.

This clone turned up a few times. V is TRBV4-1 and J is TRBJ2-1; 10 bases match TRBD1. Germline-derived CDR1 and CDR2 are MGHRA and YSYEKL. V was pared by 2 bases and J by 1 base, with 8 bases of the junction left unmatched. The length of the CDR3 is 18 residues. This CDR3 reads CASSQMGQGRGSYNEQFF. The CDR3 DNA follows: TGCGCCAGCAGCCAAATGGGACAGGGGCGGGGGTCCTACAATGAGCAGTTCTTC.

This chain joins TRBV6-8 and TRBJ1-2; 10 bases are shared with TRBD1. The ends lost 5 bases at V and 7 bases at J; junction bases unmatched: 7. In germline, CDR1 is MNHGY, CDR2 SAAAGT. The CDR3 runs 14 residues. CDR3 amino acids: CASSATGGVGGYTF. CDR3 DNA sequence: TGTGCCAGCAGTGCGACAGGGGGCGTAGGTGGCTACACCTTC.

This clone was recorded at least ten times. The V call is TRBV11-3, the J call TRBJ2-1; TRBD1 matches 7 bases. After removal of 7 bases from V and 0 bases from J, the junction contained 9 bases not matched to a gene. Looked up from germline, CDR1 is SGHNT and CDR2 is YENEEA. The CDR3 totals 16 residues. In nucleotides, the CDR3 is TGTGCCAGCACTAAACCGGGACAGAGCTCCTACAATGAGCAGTTCTTC. It is translated as CASTKPGQSSYNEQFF. Combining the CDR3 with reference TRBV11-3 and TRBJ2-1 gives the whole variable domain EAGVVQSPRYKIIEKKQPVAFWCNPISGHNTLYWYLQNLGQGPELLIRYENEEAVDDSQLPKDRFSAERLKGVDSTLKIQPAELGDSAVYLCASTKPGQSSYNEQFFGPGTRLTVL.

The sample holds a few counts of this clone. V usage is TRBV11-3 and J usage is TRBJ2-7; 8 nucleotides match TRBD1. The CDR3 is made up of 14 amino acids. Germline loops: CDR1 SGHNT, CDR2 YENEEA. V was clipped by 5 bases and J by 3 bases; unmatched bases: 6. CDR3 DNA: TGTGCCAGCAGCCAGACAGGGGTTAACTACGAGCAGTACTTC. This encodes CASSQTGVNYEQYF.

This sequence joins TRBV10-2 and TRBJ2-5; 10 bases are a match to TRBD2. After removal of 4 bases from V and 5 bases from J, the junction contained 10 bases not matched to a gene. Germline CDR1 is WSHSY and CDR2 is SAAADI. This CDR3 has 16 residues. The CDR3 sequence is CASSAASGRAGETQYF. CDR3 sequence (DNA): TGCGCCAGCAGTGCGGCGAGCGGGAGGGCCGGGGAGACCCAGTACTTC.

This clone was recorded a few times. The CDR3 DNA follows: TGTGCCAGCAGTGGACAGGCGGCAGATACGCAGTATTTT. It is translated as CASSGQAADTQYF. V and J are TRBV9 and TRBJ2-3, with 7 nucleotides matching TRBD1. The J segment lost 4 bases and the V segment lost 5 bases, leaving 4 bases of the junction unmatched. The CDR3 has 13 amino acids. CDR1 and CDR2 from the germline V gene are SGDLS and YYNGEE.

This clone was observed a few times. This chain links TRBV11-3 with TRBJ2-1, with TRBD2 identical over 9 bases. Per the germline V gene, CDR1 is SGHNT and CDR2 is YENEEA. The CDR3 has 17 amino acids. The V and J ends lost 4 bases and 8 bases, in that order; junction bases with no gene match: 15. Here the CDR3 reads CASSSNALAGEVYEQFF. The CDR3 DNA is TGTGCCAGCAGCTCAAATGCTTTAGCGGGAGAGGTTTATGAGCAGTTCTTC.

V usage is TRBV11-3 and J usage is TRBJ2-7, with TRBD2 identical over 10 bases. CDR1 and CDR2 (germline): SGHNT, YENEEA. Trimming cost V 5 bases and J 0 bases; bases outside gene matches: 1. CDR3 length: 14 residues. In DNA form, the CDR3 reads TGTGCCAGCAGCGCTAGCGGGAGCTCCTACGAGCAGTACTTC. Translating gives CASSASGSSYEQYF.

This clone was observed a handful of times. The chain uses TRBV6-8 and TRBJ2-5; 9 bases agree with TRBD1. CDR1 is MNHGY, CDR2 SAAAGT, per germline. J was trimmed by 4 bases and V by 10 bases; bases with no gene match: 7. This CDR3 is 13 amino acids long. The DNA of the CDR3 is TGTGCCATCAGCTGGGACAGGGTAGAGACCCAGTACTTC. Translation: CAISWDRVETQYF.

This clone was seen only a few times. The CDR3 nucleotides are TGTGCCAGTGGACGGGACAGGAACACTGAAGCTTTCTTT. Translation gives CASGRDRNTEAFF. The J gene is TRBJ1-1, the V gene TRBV19; 7 positions match TRBD1. Losses at the gene ends were 8 bases for V and 1 base for J; bases not matched to a gene: 4. Germline V gene data show CDR1 as LNHDA and CDR2 as SQIVND (reference sequence). This CDR3 is 13 amino acids long.

The V and J genes are TRBV27 and TRBJ2-4; D is tentatively TRBD1 or TRBD2 (5 bases each). Germline V lookup: CDR1 MNHEY, CDR2 SMNVEV (reference sequence). The CDR3 totals 14 residues. V shed 7 bases and J shed 6 bases, with 16 bases lying between them. CDR3 sequence: CASNQCQGRNIQYF. As DNA, the CDR3 is TGTGCCAGCAACCAATGTCAGGGACGAAACATTCAGTACTTC.

J is TRBJ2-2 and V is TRBV6-8; 8 nucleotides align to TRBD2. J lost 1 base, V lost 3 bases, and 7 bases had no gene match. The length of the CDR3 is 17 residues. The germline CDR1 and CDR2 sequences are MNHGY and SAAAGT. CDR3 nucleotide sequence: TGTGCCAGCAGTTATTCCGGGCTAGCGGGGAACACCGGGGAGCTGTTTTTT. Translated: CASSYSGLAGNTGELFF.

This clone was detected many times. The chain's CDR3 is CASSPGYRDYGYTF. CDR3 bases: TGCGCCAGCAGCCCAGGTTACAGAGACTATGGCTACACCTTC. The chain is built from TRBV4-1 and TRBJ1-2, with D hard to call. The CDR3 is 14 residues long. Germline V gene data show CDR1 as MGHRA and CDR2 as YSYEKL. Trimming took 4 bases from V and 3 from J, leaving 12 bases between them.

This clone was recorded a few times. The gene calls are TRBV29-1 and TRBJ2-1; 8 nucleotides agree with TRBD2. Germline trimming cut 7 bases from V and 0 bases from J; bases unmatched to any gene: 5. The germline V gene encodes CDR1 SQVTM and CDR2 ANQGSEA. The CDR3 is 14 amino acids. CDR3 DNA sequence: TGCAGCGCCCCCGGGGGGGCCTCCTACAATGAGCAGTTCTTC. Residues: CSAPGGASYNEQFF.